This entry lists 20 T cell receptor beta chains sequenced from one sample in a study of regulatory T cells in long-lasting Graves disease. CDR3 regions were amplified by Arm-PCR using iRepertoire HTBI primers to build TCR beta libraries. TCRdb called the multiplex PCR reads again in MiXCR, with one record for every CDR3 protein. The table has about 500,000 distinct CDR3 sequences, around 16% seen once. Time point defined: newly diagnosed GD, antithyroid drugs for less than 3 months. RNA from PBMCs was the source of the TCR library. In addition, the sample was reused for a study of T cells in Graves' hyperthyroidism and ophthalmopathy.

The input for sequencing was peripheral blood mononuclear cells (PBMCs), taken at new diagnosis, from a patient treated with antithyroid drugs. These receptors originate from a man in his forties or fifties with Graves disease.

This clonotype was detected ten times or more. The rearrangement links TRBV12-3 or TRBV12-4 to TRBJ2-3; 7 bases match TRBD1. This CDR3 is 15 amino acids long. V shed 6 bases, J shed 0 bases, and the junction held 6 bases outside the gene matches. CDR3 loop: CASRYRGYSTDTQYF. The CDR3 DNA reads TGTGCCAGCAGGTACAGGGGATATAGCACAGATACGCAGTATTTT.

There are many counts of this clonotype. The chain couples TRBV28 to TRBJ2-3; D gene uncertain. CDR3 length equals 12 residues. Germline lookup yields CDR1 MDHEN and CDR2 SYDVKM. Trimming stripped 7 bases from V and 2 bases from J, with 7 bases between. The CDR3 DNA reads as TGTGCCAGCACCGCAGCCACAGATACGCAGTATTTT. This codes for CASTAATDTQYF.

The chain links TRBV12-3 or TRBV12-4 to TRBJ2-1, with TRBD1 matching 8 bases. The CDR3 contains 16 residues. The V segment lost 4 bases and the J segment 5 bases; nucleotides outside the gene matches: 10. The CDR3 nucleotides read TGTGCCAGCAGTTCGCCGGGACAGGTCAAACACAATGAGCAGTTCTTC. This translates into CASSSPGQVKHNEQFF.

The sample holds many counts of this clonotype. The chain couples TRBV11-3 to TRBJ2-1; no reliable D call. Trimming shortened V by 6 bases and J by 5 bases, and 5 bases separated the two germline ends. Germline lookup yields CDR1 SGHNT and CDR2 YENEEA. There are 11 residues in the CDR3. CDR3 amino acids: CASSKDNEQFF. CDR3 coding DNA: TGTGCCAGCAGTAAGGACAATGAGCAGTTCTTC.

The table lists this clonotype with many counts. The V gene is TRBV27, the J gene TRBJ2-1; D is perhaps TRBD1 or TRBD2 (6 bases each). The V end lost 7 bases, the J end lost 0 bases, and 16 bases lay between the germline ends. This CDR3 has 16 amino acids. CDR1 MNHEY and CDR2 SMNVEV come from the germline V gene (reference sequence). The CDR3 coding sequence is TGTGCCAGCAAACCACTAGAGGGGGGCTCCTACAATGAGCAGTTCTTC. This codes for CASKPLEGGSYNEQFF.

This clonotype was counted at least ten times. The rearrangement links TRBV27 to TRBJ2-7, with 7 bases that match TRBD1. The CDR3 contains 14 residues. Germline V gene sequence: CDR1 MNHEY, CDR2 SMNVEV (reference sequence). Germline trimming cut 4 bases from V and 4 bases from J; bases unmatched to any gene: 7. The CDR3 DNA follows: TGTGCCAGCAGTTCAATACGACAGGGTTACGAGCAGTACTTC. Amino acid sequence: CASSSIRQGYEQYF.

This clonotype occurred many times. The chain combines TRBV2 with TRBJ2-2; D possibly corresponds to TRBD2 (7 bases). The CDR3 consists of 14 residues. Looked up from germline, CDR1 is SNHLY and CDR2 is FYNNEI. Trimming cost V 4 bases and J 4 bases, with 10 bases left between them. The CDR3 DNA is TGTGCCAGCAGTGTTAGGGGGGGCACCGGGGAGCTGTTTTTT. Translating it yields CASSVRGGTGELFF.

Many counts were recorded for this clonotype. J is TRBJ2-1 and V is TRBV3-1, with 9 bases lining up with TRBD1. There are 18 residues in the CDR3. Germline V gene sequence: CDR1 LGHDT, CDR2 YNNKEL (reference sequence). The J segment lost 4 bases and the V segment lost 0 bases, leaving 10 bases of the junction unmatched. The CDR3 nucleotides read TGTGCCAGCAGCCAAGATAATATTTGGGACAGGGCTTACAATGAGCAGTTCTTC. Residues: CASSQDNIWDRAYNEQFF.

The gene calls are TRBV3-1 and TRBJ2-7; either TRBD1 or TRBD2 may supply D (5 bases each). This CDR3 has 14 residues. The germline V gene has CDR1 LGHDT and CDR2 YNNKEL (reference sequence). Trimming shortened V by 2 bases and J by 6 bases, and 14 bases separated the two germline ends. CDR3 in DNA: TGTGCCAGCAGCCAACCGGGACCAACTGGCGAGCAGTACTTC. It translates to CASSQPGPTGEQYF.

Only one count was recorded for this clonotype. The final CDR3 position lacks the conserved phenylalanine or tryptophan, pointing to a likely read error. The chain is built from TRBV11-2 and TRBJ2-3, with 7 bases fitting TRBD2. J was trimmed by 1 base and V by 6 bases; bases with no gene match: 10. The germline CDR1 and CDR2 sequences are SGHAT and FQNNGV. There are 16 residues in the CDR3. The CDR3: CASRYASGIGTDTQYL. The CDR3 nucleotides are TGTGCCAGCAGGTATGCTAGCGGAATTGGCACAGATACGCAGTATTTG.

This clonotype showed up many times. The genes are TRBV3-1 and TRBJ2-1; D is unresolved. Germline V CDR1 and CDR2: LGHDT, YNNKEL (reference sequence). V dropped 0 bases and J dropped 3 bases, with 9 bases sitting between them. The CDR3 consists of 15 residues. DNA of the CDR3: TGTGCCAGCAGCCAAGATCATATGGGCTACAATGAGCAGTTCTTC. This sequence encodes CASSQDHMGYNEQFF.

This clonotype has at least ten counts. The chain recombines TRBV20-1 with TRBJ1-4, with TRBD1 matching 7 bases. Germline V gene sequence: CDR1 DFQATT, CDR2 SNEGSKA (reference sequence). The CDR3 has 14 amino acids. The junction had 2 bases not matched to a gene; V was cut back by 0 bases and J by 4 bases. The CDR3 protein is CSAREGTVNEKLFF. The CDR3, as DNA: TGCAGTGCTAGAGAGGGGACAGTTAATGAAAAACTGTTTTTT.

At least ten counts were recorded for this clonotype. The chain employs TRBV2 and TRBJ2-7, with 11 bases that match TRBD2. The V gene's germline CDR1 is SNHLY and CDR2 FYNNEI. V gave up 7 bases and J gave up 4 bases; unmatched junction bases: 6. This CDR3 has 14 residues. The CDR3 DNA reads as TGTGCCAGCAAACCGGGACTAGCGGTGTACGAGCAGTACTTC. Encoded protein: CASKPGLAVYEQYF.

This clonotype was observed at least ten times. An end of the junction does not agree with germline; a read error may underlie this. The chain links TRBV3-1 to TRBJ2-1; D gene uncertain. Germline values: CDR1 LGHDT, CDR2 YNNKEL (reference sequence). The CDR3 is 14 residues long. The CDR3 region is CASSQDWDYNEQFF. The CDR3 DNA follows: TGTGCCAGCAGTCAAGACTGGGACTACAATGAGCAGTTCTTC.

The gene calls are TRBV6-1 and TRBJ1-6; D gene uncertain. The CDR3 runs 14 residues. Germline V gives CDR1 MNHNS, CDR2 SASEGT. V shed 6 bases and J shed 4 bases, with 10 bases lying between them. CDR3 protein: CASSPFPYNSPLHF. The CDR3 DNA reads TGTGCCAGCAGCCCTTTCCCATATAATTCACCCCTCCACTTT.

Details on this clonotype: The junction differs from germline at one of its ends, possibly a read error. The chain couples TRBV7-9 to TRBJ2-6, with D maybe TRBD1 (5 bases). Germline-derived CDR1 and CDR2 are SEHNR and FQNEAQ (reference sequence). The CDR3 sequence is 16 residues long. The CDR3 DNA follows: TGTGCCAGCACCTTATTTCAGGGCCAAGGGGCCAACGTCCTGACTTTC. As protein: CASTLFQGQGANVLTF.

The gene calls are TRBV14 and TRBJ2-7; the D is unclear. Germline-derived CDR1 and CDR2 are SGHDN and FVKESK. CDR3 size: 13 residues. Trimming pared 4 bases from V and 6 bases from J, leaving 13 bases between. CDR3 DNA: TGTGCCAGCAGCCGTAGTAATTTCGGCGAGCAGTACTTC. Translating gives CASSRSNFGEQYF.

This clonotype showed up many times. The chain uses TRBV2 and TRBJ1-2; D is possibly TRBD1 (5 bases). This CDR3 spans 12 amino acids. The germline V gene encodes CDR1 SNHLY and CDR2 FYNNEI. Trimming cost V 4 bases and J 14 bases, with 17 bases left between them. The CDR3 DNA reads TGTGCCAGCAGTGTTGACAGCCCGGTCGGAACCTTC. Residues: CASSVDSPVGTF.

This clonotype was observed a few times. The chain couples TRBV13 to TRBJ2-2; D gene uncertain. Germline values: CDR1 PRHDT, CDR2 FYEKMQ (reference sequence). This CDR3 comprises 15 residues. Trimming removed 5 bases at V and 1 base at J, with 11 bases between. For the CDR3, the DNA is TGTGCCAGCAGCCAATATAAGGGGAACACCGGGGAGCTGTTTTTT. This gives the protein CASSQYKGNTGELFF.

The chain couples TRBV5-1 to TRBJ1-3; D call uncertain. The CDR3 is made up of 16 amino acids. The V and J ends lost 4 bases and 0 bases respectively, with 14 bases between them. Germline-derived CDR1 and CDR2 are SGHRS and YFSETQ. DNA of the CDR3: TGCGCCAGCAGCCCTCTACAGAGGAGCTCTGGAAACACCATATATTTT. It specifies CASSPLQRSSGNTIYF.